This T cell receptor (beta chain) emerged from a study of cytomegalovirus exposure and HLA in healthy donors. As regards this clone: Antigen specificity is unknown.

PCR primers comprised 60 Vbeta and 13 Jbeta primers. In the authors' methods: Among the unique TCR beta chains that a later analysis counted, about 79 million in all, about 12 million were shared. TCRdb's copy holds only in-frame clones and misses some; the assay was immunoSEQ multiplex PCR. V and J calls and clone size are copied from that table; D and trimming were computed from the DNA. Of about 190,000 clones listed, over 65% were seen once; the top ten hold approximately 3.6%. The CDR3 length is 17 residues. Losses at the gene ends were 2 bases for V and 3 bases for J; bases not matched to a gene: 11. CDR1 is MNHNS, CDR2 SASEGT, per germline. Study conclusions and caveats: For most TCR beta V segments, an earlier analysis put the productive rate at about 90% or about 30% of the time.

Sequenced: PBMCs. This clonotype was sampled from a middle-aged man in good health and CMV-seropositive. The V gene is TRBV6-1, the J gene TRBJ2-5; 8 nucleotides match TRBD1. In nucleotides, the CDR3 is TGTGCCAGCAGTGAAAGAGGCCGGACAGGGTACAAAGAGACCCAGTACTTC. This sequence encodes CASSERGRTGYKETQYF.